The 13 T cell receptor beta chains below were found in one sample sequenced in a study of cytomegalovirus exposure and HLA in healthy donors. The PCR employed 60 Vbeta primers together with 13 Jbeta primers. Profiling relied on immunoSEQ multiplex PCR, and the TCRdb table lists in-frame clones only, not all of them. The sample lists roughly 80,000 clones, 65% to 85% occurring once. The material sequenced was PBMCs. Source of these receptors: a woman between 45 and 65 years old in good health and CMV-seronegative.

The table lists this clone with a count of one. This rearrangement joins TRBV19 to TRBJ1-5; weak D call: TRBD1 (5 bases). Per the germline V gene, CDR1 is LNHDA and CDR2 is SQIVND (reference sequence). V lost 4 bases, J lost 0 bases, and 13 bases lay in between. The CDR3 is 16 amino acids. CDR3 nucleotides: TGTGCCAGTAGTACGACTGACAGAAATAGCAATCAGCCCCAGCATTTT. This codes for CASSTTDRNSNQPQHF.

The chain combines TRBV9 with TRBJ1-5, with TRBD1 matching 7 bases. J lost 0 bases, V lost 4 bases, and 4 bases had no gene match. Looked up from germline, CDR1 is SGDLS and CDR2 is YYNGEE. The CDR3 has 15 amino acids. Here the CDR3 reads CASSPGTDSNQPQHF. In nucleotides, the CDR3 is TGTGCCAGCAGCCCCGGGACAGATAGCAATCAGCCCCAGCATTTT.

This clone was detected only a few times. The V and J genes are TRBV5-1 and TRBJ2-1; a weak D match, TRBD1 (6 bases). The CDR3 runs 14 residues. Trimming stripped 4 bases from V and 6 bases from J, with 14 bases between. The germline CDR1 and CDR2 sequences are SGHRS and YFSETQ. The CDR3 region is CASSAGQPSNEQFF. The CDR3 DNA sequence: TGCGCCAGCAGCGCTGGACAGCCGTCCAATGAGCAGTTCTTC. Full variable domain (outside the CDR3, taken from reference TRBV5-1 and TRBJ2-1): KAGVTQTPRYLIKTRGQQVTLSCSPISGHRSVSWYQQTPGQGLQFLFEYFSETQRNKGNFPGRFSGRQFSNSRSEMNVSTLELGDSALYLCASSAGQPSNEQFFGPGTRLTVL.

CDR3 bases: TGTGCCACCAGCAGCAACTGGGGGGGGGAAGCTTTCTTT. It encodes CATSSNWGGEAFF. The V and J genes are TRBV15 and TRBJ1-1, with a possible D match to TRBD1 (5 bases). The CDR3 contains 13 residues. CDR1 is LNHNV, CDR2 YYDKDF, per germline (reference sequence). Trimming pared 3 bases from V and 8 bases from J, leaving 13 bases between.

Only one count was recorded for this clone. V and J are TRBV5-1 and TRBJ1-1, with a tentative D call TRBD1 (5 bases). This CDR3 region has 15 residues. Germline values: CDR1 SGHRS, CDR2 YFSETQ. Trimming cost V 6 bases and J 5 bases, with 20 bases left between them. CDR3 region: CASTPNGMGPTEAFF. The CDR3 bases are TGCGCCAGCACTCCAAATGGGATGGGGCCGACTGAAGCTTTCTTT. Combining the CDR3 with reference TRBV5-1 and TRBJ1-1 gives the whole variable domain KAGVTQTPRYLIKTRGQQVTLSCSPISGHRSVSWYQQTPGQGLQFLFEYFSETQRNKGNFPGRFSGRQFSNSRSEMNVSTLELGDSALYLCASTPNGMGPTEAFFGQGTRLTVV.

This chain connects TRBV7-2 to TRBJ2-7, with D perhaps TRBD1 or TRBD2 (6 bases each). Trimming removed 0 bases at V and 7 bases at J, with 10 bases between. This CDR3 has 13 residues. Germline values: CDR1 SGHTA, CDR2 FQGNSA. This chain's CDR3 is CASSLAGAGEQYV. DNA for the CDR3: TGTGCCAGCAGCTTAGCGGGGGCGGGAGAGCAGTACGTC.

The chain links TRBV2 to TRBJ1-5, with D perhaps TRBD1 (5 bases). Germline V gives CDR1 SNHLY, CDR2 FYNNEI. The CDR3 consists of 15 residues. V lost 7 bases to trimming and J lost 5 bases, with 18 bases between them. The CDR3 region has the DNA TGTGCCAGCATCGAAGGGGTAGGGCCGGATCAGCCCCAGCATTTT. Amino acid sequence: CASIEGVGPDQPQHF. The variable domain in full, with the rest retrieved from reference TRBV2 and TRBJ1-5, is EPEVTQTPSHQVTQMGQEVILRCVPISNHLYFYWYRQILGQKVEFLVSFYNNEISEKSEIFDDQFSVERPDGSNFTLKIRSTKLEDSAMYFCASIEGVGPDQPQHFGDGTRLSIL.

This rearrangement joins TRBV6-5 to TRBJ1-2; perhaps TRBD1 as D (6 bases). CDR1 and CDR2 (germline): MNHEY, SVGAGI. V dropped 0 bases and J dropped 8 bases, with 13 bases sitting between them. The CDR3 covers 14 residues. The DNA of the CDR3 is TGTGCCAGCAGTTACTCCCCCCCAGGGGAGGGCTACACCTTC. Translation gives CASSYSPPGEGYTF.

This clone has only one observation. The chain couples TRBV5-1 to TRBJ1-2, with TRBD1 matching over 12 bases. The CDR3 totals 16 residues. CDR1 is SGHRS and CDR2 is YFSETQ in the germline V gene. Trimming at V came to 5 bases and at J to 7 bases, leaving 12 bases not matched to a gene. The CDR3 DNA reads TGCGCCAGCAGACCTCCGGGACAGGGGGCATCGGTTGGCTACACCTTC. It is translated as CASRPPGQGASVGYTF.

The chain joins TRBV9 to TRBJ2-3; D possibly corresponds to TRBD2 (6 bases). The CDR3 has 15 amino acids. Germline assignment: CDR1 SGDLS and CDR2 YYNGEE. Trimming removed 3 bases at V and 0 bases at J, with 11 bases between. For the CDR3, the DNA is TGTGCCAGCAGCGCGGCCGGGACTAGCACAGATACGCAGTATTTT. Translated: CASSAAGTSTDTQYF. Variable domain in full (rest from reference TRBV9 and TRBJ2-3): DSGVTQTPKHLITATGQRVTLRCSPRSGDLSVYWYQQSLDQGLQFLIQYYNGEERAKGNILERFSAQQFPDLHSELNLSSLELGDSALYFCASSAAGTSTDTQYFGPGTRLTVL.

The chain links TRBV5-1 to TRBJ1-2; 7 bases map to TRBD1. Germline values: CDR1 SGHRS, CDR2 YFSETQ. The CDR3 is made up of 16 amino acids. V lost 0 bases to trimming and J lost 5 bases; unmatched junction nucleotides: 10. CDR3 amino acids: CASSLVGAGGPYGYTF. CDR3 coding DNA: TGCGCCAGCAGCTTGGTGGGGGCAGGGGGTCCTTATGGCTACACCTTC. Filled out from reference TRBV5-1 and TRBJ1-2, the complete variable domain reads KAGVTQTPRYLIKTRGQQVTLSCSPISGHRSVSWYQQTPGQGLQFLFEYFSETQRNKGNFPGRFSGRQFSNSRSEMNVSTLELGDSALYLCASSLVGAGGPYGYTFGSGTRLTVV.

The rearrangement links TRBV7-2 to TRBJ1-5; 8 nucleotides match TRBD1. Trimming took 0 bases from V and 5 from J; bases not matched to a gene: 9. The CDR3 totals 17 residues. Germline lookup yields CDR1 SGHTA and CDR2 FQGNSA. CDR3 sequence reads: CASSLAQAGGSYQPQHF. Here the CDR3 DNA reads TGTGCCAGCAGCTTAGCGCAGGCAGGGGGCAGTTATCAGCCCCAGCATTTT.

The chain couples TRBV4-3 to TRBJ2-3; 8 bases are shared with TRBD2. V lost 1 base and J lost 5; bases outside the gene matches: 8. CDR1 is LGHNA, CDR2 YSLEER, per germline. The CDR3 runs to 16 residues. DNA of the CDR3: TGCGCCAGCAGCCAAGGAAAAGCGGGGGTGGGAGATACGCAGTATTTT. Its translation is CASSQGKAGVGDTQYF.